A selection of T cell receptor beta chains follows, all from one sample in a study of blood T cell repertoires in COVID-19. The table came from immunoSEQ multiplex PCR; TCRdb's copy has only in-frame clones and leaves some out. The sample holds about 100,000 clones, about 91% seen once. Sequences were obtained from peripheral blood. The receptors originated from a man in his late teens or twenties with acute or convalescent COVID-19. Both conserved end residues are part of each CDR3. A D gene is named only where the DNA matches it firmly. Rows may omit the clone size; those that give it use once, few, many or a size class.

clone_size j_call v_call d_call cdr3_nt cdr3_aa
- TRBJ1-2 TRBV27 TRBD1 TGTGCCAGCAGTTCCTCAGGGACAGGGAGAATCTATGGCTACACCTTC CASSSSGTGRIYGYTF
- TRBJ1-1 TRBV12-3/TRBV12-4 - TGTGCCAGCCTTACAGGGTGGGGTACTGAAGCTTTCTTT CASLTGWGTEAFF
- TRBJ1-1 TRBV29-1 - TGCAGCGCAAGTCCGGGGATGAGGACTGAAGCTTTCTTT CSASPGMRTEAFF
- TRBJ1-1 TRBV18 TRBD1 TGTGCCAGCTCACGAACTACAGGGGTAGGCACTGAAGCTTTCTTT CASSRTTGVGTEAFF
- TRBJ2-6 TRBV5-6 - TGTGCCAGCAGCCGCGGGACGGCATTCTCTGGGGCCAACGTCCTGACTTTC CASSRGTAFSGANVLTF
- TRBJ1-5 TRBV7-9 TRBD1 TGTGCCAGCAGCCCGACAGGGAGCAATCAGCCCCAGCATTTT CASSPTGSNQPQHF
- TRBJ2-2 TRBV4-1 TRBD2 TGCGCCAGCAGCCGGACTAGCGGGGATACCGGGGAGCTGTTTTTT CASSRTSGDTGELFF
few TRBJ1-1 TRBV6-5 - TGTGCCAGCAGTAAGACAGAGTTGAACACTGAAGCTTTCTTT CASSKTELNTEAFF
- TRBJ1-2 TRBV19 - TGTGCCAGTAGTATCGGGATTCGGGGCTACACCTTC CASSIGIRGYTF
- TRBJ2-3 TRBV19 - TGTGCCAGTAGTCAGGGGATAACTAGCACAGATACGCAGTATTTT CASSQGITSTDTQYF
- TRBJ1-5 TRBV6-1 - TGTGCCAGCAGTGAAAGACCCGGGGGTCAGCCCCAGCATTTT CASSERPGGQPQHF
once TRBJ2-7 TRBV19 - TGTGCCAGTAGTCTGACCGGGACACCCTTATCGAGCTCCTACGAGCAGTACTTC CASSLTGTPLSSSYEQYF
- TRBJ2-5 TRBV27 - TGTGCCAGCAGTTGGTTTTTACGGGAACTAAACCAAGAGACCCAGTACTTC CASSWFLRELNQETQYF
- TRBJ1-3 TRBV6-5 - TGTGCCGGAGGGGCTGGAAACACCATATATTTT CAGGAGNTIYF
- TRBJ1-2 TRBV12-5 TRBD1 TGTGCTAGTGGTCTATCCGGGACAGGCTATGGCTACACCTTC CASGLSGTGYGYTF
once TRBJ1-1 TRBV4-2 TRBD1 TGTGCCAGCAGCCAGACAGGGACGAACACTGAAGCTTTCTTT CASSQTGTNTEAFF
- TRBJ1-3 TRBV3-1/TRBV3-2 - TGTGCCAGCAGCCCTAGTTTTGGGTCTGGAAACACCATATATTTT CASSPSFGSGNTIYF
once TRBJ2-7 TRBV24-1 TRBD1 TGTGCCACCAGTGGGGATGGACAGGGGCTGGGGGAGCAGTACTTC CATSGDGQGLGEQYF
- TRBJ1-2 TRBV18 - TGTGCCAGCTCACCATCCCGGGGTAGTGGCTACACCTTC CASSPSRGSGYTF
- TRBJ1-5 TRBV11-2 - TGTGCCAGCAGTCCACTGTCCGGGAATCAGCCCCAGCATTTT CASSPLSGNQPQHF
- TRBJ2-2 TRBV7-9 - TGTGCCAGCAGCTCAGCGGTGGGCGCCGGGGAGCTGTTTTTT CASSSAVGAGELFF
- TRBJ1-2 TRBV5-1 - TGCGCCAGCAGACCTGGGGGGGGCGAGTTTTATGGCTACACCTTC CASRPGGGEFYGYTF
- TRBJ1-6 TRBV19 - TGTGCCAGTACCAAGACAGTGACCATTTCACCCCTCCACTTT CASTKTVTISPLHF
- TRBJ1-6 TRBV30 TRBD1 TGTGCCTGGAGTGGGGACAGCCCAAATGGCCTCCACTTT CAWSGDSPNGLHF
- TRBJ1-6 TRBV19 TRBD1 TGTGCCAGTAGTCTAGGGACAGGGAGGACTAATGATTCACCCCTCCACTTT CASSLGTGRTNDSPLHF
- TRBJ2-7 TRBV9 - TGTGCCAGCAGCCCCGGACTGCTCTCCTACGAGCAGTACTTC CASSPGLLSYEQYF
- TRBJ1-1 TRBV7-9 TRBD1 TGTGCCAGCATCCTATTACAGGGGCCGAACACTGAAGCTTTCTTT CASILLQGPNTEAFF
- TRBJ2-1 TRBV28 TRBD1 TGTGCCAGCAGTTTGAGGGGACAGGGTTACAATGAGCAGTTCTTC CASSLRGQGYNEQFF
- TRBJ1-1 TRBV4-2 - TGTGCCAGCAGCCAAGACAGACTCACTGAAGCTTTCTTT CASSQDRLTEAFF
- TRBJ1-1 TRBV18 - TGTGCCAGCTCACCTCAGGCTGAAGCTTTCTTT CASSPQAEAFF
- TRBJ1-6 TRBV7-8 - TGTGCCAGCAGCTTAGCGAGTCTAAACTCCTATAATTCACCCCTCCACTTT CASSLASLNSYNSPLHF
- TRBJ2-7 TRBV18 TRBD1 TGTGCCAGCTCACCTCAACAGGGGTCCTACGAGCAGTACTTC CASSPQQGSYEQYF
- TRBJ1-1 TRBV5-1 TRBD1 TGCGCCAGCAGTTTGGACAGGGGCACTGAAGCTTTCTTT CASSLDRGTEAFF
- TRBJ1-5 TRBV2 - TGTGCCAGCAGTAACAGGAATCAGCCCCAGCATTTT CASSNRNQPQHF
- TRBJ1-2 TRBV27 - TGTGCCAGCAGTTTACGACAGAACAACTATGGCTACACCTTC CASSLRQNNYGYTF
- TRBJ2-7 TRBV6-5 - TGTGCCAGCAGTTACTCGAAGGGAGGCGGGCAGTACTTC CASSYSKGGGQYF
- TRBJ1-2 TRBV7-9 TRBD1 TGTGCCAGCGGACGTGACAGGGGAGATTCCGGCTACACCTTC CASGRDRGDSGYTF
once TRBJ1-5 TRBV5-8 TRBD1 TGTGCCAGCAGCCCGGGACAGAATCAGCCCCAGCATTTT CASSPGQNQPQHF
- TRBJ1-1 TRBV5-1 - TGCGCCAGCAGCCCGGAGGGCAGGGTCACCGCTTTCTTT CASSPEGRVTAFF
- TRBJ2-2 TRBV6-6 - TGTGCCAGCTACGGGGGACAGTGGGCCGGGGAGCTGTTTTTT CASYGGQWAGELFF